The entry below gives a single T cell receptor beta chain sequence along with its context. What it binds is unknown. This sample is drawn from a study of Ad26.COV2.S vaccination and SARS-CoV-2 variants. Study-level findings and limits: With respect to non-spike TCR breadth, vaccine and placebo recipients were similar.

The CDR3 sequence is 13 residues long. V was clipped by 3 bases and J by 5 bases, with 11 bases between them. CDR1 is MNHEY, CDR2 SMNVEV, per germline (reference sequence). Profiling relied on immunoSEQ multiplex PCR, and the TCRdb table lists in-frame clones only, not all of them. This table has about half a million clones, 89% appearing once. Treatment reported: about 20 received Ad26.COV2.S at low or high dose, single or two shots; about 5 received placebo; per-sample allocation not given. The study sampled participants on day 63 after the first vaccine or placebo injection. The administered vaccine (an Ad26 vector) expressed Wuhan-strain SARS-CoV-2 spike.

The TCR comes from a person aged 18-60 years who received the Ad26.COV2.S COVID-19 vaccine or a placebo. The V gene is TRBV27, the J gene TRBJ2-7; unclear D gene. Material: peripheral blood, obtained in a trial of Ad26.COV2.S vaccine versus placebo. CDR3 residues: CASSFSSRDEQYF. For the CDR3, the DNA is TGTGCCAGCAGTTTCTCCAGTAGGGACGAGCAGTACTTC.